One and the same sample provided the 11 T cell receptor beta chains below, sequenced in a study of blood T cell repertoires in COVID-19. Method: immunoSEQ multiplex PCR; TCRdb's copy keeps in-frame clones and lacks some. Of roughly 520,000 clones in the sample, roughly 90% were seen once. Sequencing was performed on PBMCs or T cells enriched from blood (not recorded which). The source of these receptors is a woman aged 40 to 50 who had recovered from COVID-19.

The chain has TRBV4-1 and TRBJ2-7, with D maybe TRBD1 (6 bases). Per germline, CDR1 MGHRA and CDR2 YSYEKL. The V end lost 0 bases, the J end lost 2 bases, and 17 bases lay between the germline ends. The CDR3 has 17 amino acids. CDR3 coding DNA: TGCGCCAGCAGCCAAGAATTCAGAGACAGGTTCCCCTACGAGCAGTACTTC. Amino acid sequence: CASSQEFRDRFPYEQYF.

The rearrangement links TRBV29-1 to TRBJ2-7, with 8 bases that match TRBD2. CDR3 length: 12 amino acids. With 4 bases clipped from V and 6 bases from J, the junction kept 5 bases outside the gene matches. CDR1 SQVTM and CDR2 ANQGSEA come from the germline V gene. In DNA form, the CDR3 reads TGCAGCGTTGGAAGCGGGAGTGTCGAGCAGTACTTC. Translated: CSVGSGSVEQYF.

This clone was recorded only once. This sequence joins TRBV5-6 and TRBJ2-7; maybe TRBD1 (5 bases). Germline V gives CDR1 SGHDT, CDR2 YYEEEE. V shed 6 bases and J shed 4 bases, with 17 bases lying between them. This CDR3 is 14 amino acids long. The CDR3 DNA follows: TGTGCCAGCATCTTAAGGGGCTATATATACGAGCAGTACTTC. Amino acid sequence: CASILRGYIYEQYF.

V usage is TRBV7-9 and J usage is TRBJ2-7; D possibly corresponds to TRBD1 (6 bases). The germline CDR1 and CDR2 sequences are SEHNR and FQNEAQ (reference sequence). V was clipped by 5 bases and J by 3 bases, with 14 bases between them. There are 14 residues in the CDR3. The CDR3 loop reads CASSHPTGYYEQYF. The CDR3 nucleotides are TGTGCCAGCAGCCATCCTACAGGGTACTACGAGCAGTACTTC.

This chain connects TRBV9 to TRBJ2-3; D gene ambiguous. V gave up 0 bases and J gave up 4 bases, with 12 bases separating them. Germline lookup yields CDR1 SGDLS and CDR2 YYNGEE. CDR3 length equals 15 residues. The CDR3 coding sequence is TGTGCCAGCAGCGTAGCTGCGGTAGGTGCAGATACGCAGTATTTT. Its protein is CASSVAAVGADTQYF.

The chain has TRBV7-6 and TRBJ2-7; 9 bases are a match to TRBD2. This CDR3 spans 15 amino acids. Germline trimming cut 1 base from V and 9 bases from J; bases unmatched to any gene: 10. Germline CDR1 and CDR2: SGHVS and FNYEAQ. The CDR3: CASSLGGRLAVWQYF. The CDR3 nucleotides are TGTGCCAGCAGCTTAGGGGGAAGACTAGCGGTATGGCAGTACTTC. The complete variable domain, with remaining parts taken from reference TRBV7-6 and TRBJ2-7, reads GAGVSQSPRYKVTKRGQDVALRCDPISGHVSLYWYRQALGQGPEFLTYFNYEAQQDKSGLPNDRFSAERPEGSISTLTIQRTEQRDSAMYRCASSLGGRLAVWQYFGPGTRLTVT.

This rearrangement joins TRBV7-8 to TRBJ2-7; 9 positions agree with TRBD2. The V segment lost 5 bases and the J segment 2 bases; nucleotides outside the gene matches: 7. The CDR3 totals 15 residues. Looked up from germline, CDR1 is SGHVS and CDR2 is FQNEAQ. CDR3 DNA sequence: TGTGCCAGCAGCAAGGGACTAGCAGACACCTACGAGCAGTACTTC. Translated: CASSKGLADTYEQYF.

This clone was observed once. The chain carries TRBV7-9 and TRBJ1-1; perhaps TRBD1 as D (5 bases). This CDR3 is 16 amino acids long. Germline-derived CDR1 and CDR2 are SEHNR and FQNEAQ (reference sequence). Trimming cost V 5 bases and J 4 bases, with 20 bases left between them. In nucleotides, the CDR3 is TGTGCCAGCAGCCAGGCTGATGGGGGGAGTCGCACTGAAGCTTTCTTT. Translating it yields CASSQADGGSRTEAFF.

The genes are TRBV6-6 and TRBJ2-7; TRBD2 agrees at 10 bases. CDR1 is MNHNY, CDR2 SVGAGI, per germline (reference sequence). This CDR3 is 19 amino acids long. V lost 5 bases and J lost 5; bases outside the gene matches: 21. The CDR3 DNA follows: TGTGCCAGCAGTCCGCTTCCCCCCAGCGGGAGGGGGGGAGCCGACGAGCAGTACTTC. This encodes CASSPLPPSGRGGADEQYF.

The chain couples TRBV18 to TRBJ1-5; perhaps TRBD1 as D (5 bases). There are 15 residues in the CDR3. Germline V gene data show CDR1 as KGHSH and CDR2 as LQKENI. V was cut by 0 bases and J by 0 bases, with 6 bases left in between. CDR3 loop: CASSPPGRSNQPQHF. The DNA of the CDR3 is TGTGCCAGCTCACCACCGGGGCGTAGCAATCAGCCCCAGCATTTT. The variable domain in full, with the rest retrieved from reference TRBV18 and TRBJ1-5, is NAGVMQNPRHLVRRRGQEARLRCSPMKGHSHVYWYRQLPEEGLKFMVYLQKENIIDESGMPKERFSAEFPKEGPSILRIQQVVRGDSAAYFCASSPPGRSNQPQHFGDGTRLSIL.

This chain links TRBV7-9 with TRBJ2-1; TRBD1 matches at 7 bases. Germline assignment: CDR1 SEHNR and CDR2 FQNEAQ (reference sequence). CDR3 length equals 14 residues. V shed 1 base and J 6 bases; nucleotides not matched to a gene: 3. This CDR3 is CASSLEGARNEQFF. The CDR3 DNA sequence: TGTGCCAGCAGCTTAGAGGGGGCGCGCAATGAGCAGTTCTTC.